This T cell receptor beta chain is drawn from a study of molecular identifiers for immune sequencing clone quantification. Trimming cost V 0 bases and J 2 bases, with 11 bases left between them. Germline CDR1 and CDR2: SQVTM and ANQGSEA. CDR3 size: 16 residues. Broader study findings: Jurkat TCR RNA spiked in from one cell could reportedly be detected among 1.1 million or so naive cells. In cases of identical TCR molecules sharing a barcode, highly expanded clone sizes could be underestimated.

Sorting was used to obtain naive CD8 T cells (CD8+CD4-CCR7+CD45RA+). In this sample, this clonotype turned up many times. Its target is not known. Generation of bulk TCR libraries relied on previously described methods and listed TCR primers. TCRdb called the PCR reads again in MiXCR, with one record for every CDR3 protein. The sample lists more than 250,000 distinct CDR3 sequences, about a fifth occurring once. The sequence came from a human donor in good health. Some libraries in this study had Jurkat cell RNA spiked in. The source material was naive CD8+ T cells from blood, with Jurkat cell RNA spiked in. The subset is: FACS-sorted CD8+CD4-CCR7+CD45RA+ naive T cells. J is TRBJ2-6 and V is TRBV29-1; tentative D call: TRBD2 (5 bases). DNA for the CDR3: TGCAGCGTTGAAGATCTATTCGGGGCTGGGGCCAACGTCCTGACTTTC. Residues: CSVEDLFGAGANVLTF.